The clone carrying this T cell receptor beta chain is deemed medium-sized. This same CDR3 is encoded by further DNA sequences in the sample. A multiplex PCR was run with 60 Vbeta primers and 13 Jbeta primers. Produced via immunoSEQ multiplex PCR; TCRdb's table is partial and in-frame only. The sample records approximately 190,000 clones, roughly 80% being singletons. Trimming cost V 2 bases and J 4 bases, with 9 bases left between them. The CDR3 covers 13 residues. Germline V gene data show CDR1 as SGHRS and CDR2 as YFSETQ. The entry originates in a study of cytomegalovirus exposure and HLA in healthy donors. Study-wide background: Around 87 million unique TCRs, all from HLA-typed donors, were included in an early release of the data.

The chain recombines TRBV5-1 with TRBJ1-1, with D possibly matching TRBD1 (5 bases). The sequenced material came from PBMCs. This clonotype originated in a woman under 30 in good health and CMV-seronegative. This CDR3 reads CASSFQGGTEAFF. Here the CDR3 DNA reads TGCGCCAGCAGCTTCCAGGGAGGCACTGAAGCTTTCTTT.